This T cell receptor (beta chain) was sequenced in a study of metastatic and nonmetastatic thyroid tumors. Study in general: The comparison covered peripheral blood and tumor or nodule tissue in malignant and benign thyroid patients.

This CDR3 is built from 12 residues. The germline gives CDR1 SGHRS, CDR2 YFSETQ. All patients reached thyroid surgery having received no treatment beforehand. As handled by the study authors: To classify distant metastasis in papillary thyroid cancer, a model was built from CDR3 differences across clinicopathological groups. TCRdb re-called the PCR reads via MiXCR. The V and J calls follow TCRdb's processing rather than the paper's. The sample contains roughly 93,000 clones, about 13% of which appear only once. This clone is a singleton in its sample. A read error may be the cause here, since a much bigger clone is one base away.

The sequence derives from a female donor with papillary thyroid cancer or a benign thyroid nodule (not recorded which). Some clones in this sample may be carry-over from other donors' samples. The gene calls are TRBV5-1 and TRBJ2-1; D is tentatively TRBD1 or TRBD2 (5 bases each). The sequencing sample was made of blood. Written as DNA, the CDR3 is TGCGCCAGCAGCCTCGGGACGACTGAGCATTTCTTC. Translated: CASSLGTTEHFF. The full variable domain, its missing parts supplied by reference TRBV5-1 and TRBJ2-1, is KAGVTQTPRYLIKTRGQQVTLSCSPISGHRSVSWYQQTPGQGLQFLFEYFSETQRNKGNFPGRFSGRQFSNSRSEMNVSTLELGDSALYLCASSLGTTEHFFGPGTRLTVL.